This TCR beta chain originates from a study of blood T cell repertoires in COVID-19. Across the whole study: Donors in the United States, Italy and Spain gave samples during acute or convalescent COVID-19.

Libraries were prepared by immunoSEQ multiplex PCR; TCRdb keeps only in-frame clonotypes and omits some of them. The profile covers approximately 250,000 clones, with approximately 89% appearing a single time and 1.2% taken by the ten largest. The CDR3 extends over 17 amino acids. Trimming removed 0 bases from V and 10 bases from J, with 20 bases in between. The V gene's germline CDR1 is SGHRS and CDR2 YFSETQ. A single count supports this clone. The chain is built from TRBV5-1 and TRBJ1-6; weak D call: TRBD1 (6 bases). Sequenced sample: PBMCs or T cells enriched from blood (not recorded which). The TCR was taken from a woman aged 40 to 49 with acute COVID-19. This chain's CDR3 is CASSLVGPRGGGSPLHF. Written as DNA, the CDR3 is TGCGCCAGCAGCTTGGTGGGACCTAGAGGGGGAGGGTCACCCCTCCACTTT.